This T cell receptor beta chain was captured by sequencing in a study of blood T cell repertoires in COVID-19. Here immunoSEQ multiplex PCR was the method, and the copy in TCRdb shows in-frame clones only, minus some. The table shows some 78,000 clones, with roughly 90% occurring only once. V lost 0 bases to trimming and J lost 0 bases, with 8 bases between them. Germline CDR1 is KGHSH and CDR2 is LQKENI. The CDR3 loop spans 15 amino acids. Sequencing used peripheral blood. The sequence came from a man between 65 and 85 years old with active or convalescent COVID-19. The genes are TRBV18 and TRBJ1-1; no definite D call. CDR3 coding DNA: TGTGCCAGCTCACCACCGATGAGGGTGAACACTGAAGCTTTCTTT. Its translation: CASSPPMRVNTEAFF.